Each of the 22 T cell receptor beta chains below was sequenced from the same sample in a study of blood T cell repertoires in COVID-19. Generated by immunoSEQ multiplex PCR, the TCRdb table keeps only in-frame clones and is missing some. The profile shows 230,000 or so clones, around 90% of them singletons. Material: peripheral blood. The receptors here all came from a woman in her fifties or sixties with COVID-19, enrolled during active disease.

This clone was seen a few times. V usage is TRBV4-3 and J usage is TRBJ2-7; 7 bases are a match to TRBD2. This CDR3 has 17 amino acids. The junction had 13 bases not matched to a gene; V was cut back by 3 bases and J by 2 bases. The germline V gene encodes CDR1 LGHNA and CDR2 YSLEER. CDR3 nucleotides: TGCGCCAGCAGCCAGCTCCTTGTGAGCGGGGATACCTACGAGCAGTACTTC. Its translation: CASSQLLVSGDTYEQYF.

The chain recombines TRBV5-6 with TRBJ2-5; D may be TRBD2 (5 bases). The CDR3 loop spans 14 amino acids. With 4 bases removed from V and 7 bases from J, the gap between germline ends came to 17 bases. Germline lookup yields CDR1 SGHDT and CDR2 YYEEEE. The CDR3 DNA reads TGTGCCAGCAGCGGCCTTGGCGGCGAGGGGACCCAGTACTTC. It yields the protein CASSGLGGEGTQYF. Looking up the rest from reference TRBV5-6 and TRBJ2-5 gives the full variable domain: DAGVTQSPTHLIKTRGQQVTLRCSPKSGHDTVSWYQQALGQGPQFIFQYYEEEERQRGNFPDRFSGHQFPNYSSELNVNALLLGDSALYLCASSGLGGEGTQYFGPGTRLLVL.

This chain uses TRBV6-2 or TRBV6-3 with TRBJ1-5; 11 bases are shared with TRBD1. Germline CDR1 and CDR2: MNHEY and SVGEGT. This CDR3 is built from 20 residues. V was pared by 5 bases and J by 1 base, with 16 bases of the junction left unmatched. In nucleotides, the CDR3 is TGTGCCAGCAGTATGCCCCTGGGACAGGGGGATACTCAGAGCAATCAGCCCCAGCATTTT. This sequence encodes CASSMPLGQGDTQSNQPQHF.

The chain has TRBV12-5 and TRBJ1-5; D may be TRBD1 (5 bases). The length of the CDR3 is 15 residues. Germline-derived CDR1 and CDR2 are LGHNT and FRNRAP. Trimming took off 5 bases at V and 0 bases at J, with 11 bases between the two ends. The CDR3 spells CASGQGFGSNQPQHF. CDR3 DNA sequence: TGTGCTAGTGGTCAGGGTTTTGGTAGCAATCAGCCCCAGCATTTT.

This clone was observed a single time. The V gene is TRBV18, the J gene TRBJ2-1, with D unresolved. V lost 6 bases and J 0 bases, leaving 12 bases between the germline ends. This CDR3 contains 15 residues. Germline V gene data show CDR1 as KGHSH and CDR2 as LQKENI. CDR3 residues: CASSLSFDSYNEQFF. Here the CDR3 DNA reads TGTGCCAGCTCCCTAAGTTTCGACTCCTACAATGAGCAGTTCTTC.

V gene TRBV10-2 combines with J gene TRBJ2-7; 7 bases map to TRBD2. CDR1 and CDR2 from the germline V gene are WSHSY and SAAADI. V gave up 2 bases and J gave up 0 bases; unmatched junction bases: 22. The CDR3 loop spans 21 amino acids. The CDR3 reads CASSETPFTGGGNHLSYEQYF. The CDR3 bases are TGCGCCAGCAGTGAGACTCCTTTTACTGGGGGAGGGAACCACCTCTCCTACGAGCAGTACTTC.

The rearrangement joins TRBV3-1 (or the pseudogene TRBV3-2) to TRBJ2-5, with D perhaps matching TRBD2 (6 bases). V lost 0 bases, J lost 5 bases, and 16 bases lay in between. Germline CDR1 is LGHDT and CDR2 is YNNKEL (reference sequence). The CDR3 has 16 amino acids. Here the CDR3 reads CASSQERLVGLETQYF. CDR3 sequence (DNA): TGTGCCAGCAGCCAAGAACGACTAGTTGGTTTGGAGACCCAGTACTTC.

The CDR3 DNA reads TGTGCCAGCAGTGACAGGGGGATTGAGAGTTCCGGGGAGCTGTTTTTT. Translating it yields CASSDRGIESSGELFF. The chain has TRBV2 and TRBJ2-2, with TRBD1 identical over 7 bases. The CDR3 extends over 16 amino acids. Per germline, CDR1 SNHLY and CDR2 FYNNEI. V trimming: 3 bases; J trimming: 6 bases; junction bases outside the gene matches: 10.

The chain couples TRBV12-3 or TRBV12-4 to TRBJ2-1; D call uncertain. This CDR3 comprises 13 residues. Trimming cost V 1 base and J 7 bases, with 8 bases left between them. The CDR3, as DNA: TGTGCCAGCAGTTTAGAACTGGAGAATGAGCAGTTCTTC. Translating gives CASSLELENEQFF.

V gene TRBV30 combines with J gene TRBJ2-7; 8 bases match TRBD1. CDR1 and CDR2 from the germline V gene are GTSNPN and SVGIG (reference sequence). With 7 bases clipped from V and 4 bases from J, the junction kept 9 bases outside the gene matches. The CDR3 runs 13 residues. In nucleotides, the CDR3 is TGTGCCTCAACAGGGGGACCGTTATACGAGCAGTACTTC. This encodes CASTGGPLYEQYF.

J is TRBJ2-3 and V is TRBV2; the match to TRBD1 covers 8 bases. Trimming cost V 6 bases and J 2 bases; bases outside gene matches: 4. Germline values: CDR1 SNHLY, CDR2 FYNNEI. This CDR3 is 14 amino acids long. The CDR3 nucleotides are TGTGCCAGCAGGGGACAGGCGTACACAGATACGCAGTATTTT. Translating gives CASRGQAYTDTQYF.

This chain connects TRBV29-1 to TRBJ1-2, with 7 positions matching TRBD1. The CDR3 runs 15 residues. CDR1 and CDR2 (germline): SQVTM, ANQGSEA. J lost 5 bases, V lost 0 bases, and 9 bases had no gene match. CDR3 amino acids: CSVEDPLGTAYGYTF. DNA for the CDR3: TGCAGCGTTGAAGATCCCCTAGGGACAGCGTATGGCTACACCTTC.

DNA for the CDR3: TGTGCCAGCACCTTGAACACTGAAGCTTTCTTT. It is translated as CASTLNTEAFF. The rearrangement uses TRBV11-3 and TRBJ1-1; D remains ambiguous. The CDR3 length is 11 residues. CDR1 is SGHNT, CDR2 YENEEA, per germline. The V end lost 7 bases, the J end lost 0 bases, and 3 bases lay between the germline ends.

This chain uses TRBV5-6 with TRBJ2-2, with a tentative D call TRBD2 (6 bases). There are 15 residues in the CDR3. CDR1 and CDR2 from the germline V gene are SGHDT and YYEEEE. V was trimmed by 4 bases and J by 2 bases, leaving 12 bases between them. The CDR3 DNA reads TGTGCCAGCAGCGAGGGACTCCTTAACACCGGGGAGCTGTTTTTT. Its translation: CASSEGLLNTGELFF.

V gene TRBV19 combines with J gene TRBJ2-1; perhaps TRBD2 as D (6 bases). The CDR3 runs 15 residues. V was shortened by 7 bases and J by 6 bases, with 19 bases between the two germline ends. Germline lookup yields CDR1 LNHDA and CDR2 SQIVND (reference sequence). Written as DNA, the CDR3 is TGTGCCAGTACCGTTGGGGGGTGGCAGAGCAATGAGCAGTTCTTC. Its protein is CASTVGGWQSNEQFF.

The chain is built from TRBV19 and TRBJ1-5; D gene unclear. The CDR3 extends over 13 amino acids. Per germline, CDR1 LNHDA and CDR2 SQIVND (reference sequence). V shed 5 bases and J shed 7 bases, with 12 bases lying between them. The CDR3 loop is CASSPASPQPQHF. The CDR3 DNA follows: TGTGCCAGTAGTCCTGCGAGCCCCCAGCCCCAGCATTTT.

This clone was detected a few times. V usage is TRBV10-1 and J usage is TRBJ2-1; no definite D call. Germline V gene lookup returns CDR1 WNHNN and CDR2 SYGVQD (reference sequence). The CDR3 has 17 amino acids. V lost 11 bases and J 0 bases, leaving 23 bases between the germline ends. CDR3 DNA: TGCGCCGGCCCACTCCTCTGGGCGACCTTCTCCTACAATGAGCAGTTCTTC. Translation: CAGPLLWATFSYNEQFF.

CDR3 sequence (DNA): TGCGCCAGCAGCTTGACCATCGGGACAGCGGGGGGAGAGACCCAGTACTTC. This gives the protein CASSLTIGTAGGETQYF. J is TRBJ2-5 and V is TRBV5-1; TRBD2 aligns across 9 bases. The trim removed 1 base at V and 4 bases at J, leaving 11 bases unmatched. There are 17 residues in the CDR3. Germline CDR1 is SGHRS and CDR2 is YFSETQ.

This chain links TRBV7-2 with TRBJ1-5; 7 nucleotides agree with TRBD1. This CDR3 contains 14 residues. Germline assignment: CDR1 SGHTA and CDR2 FQGNSA. The V gene end was trimmed by 5 bases and the J gene end by 5 bases; junction bases not matched to a gene: 6. The CDR3 spells CASSPRTGDQPQHF. CDR3 bases: TGTGCCAGCAGCCCGAGGACAGGCGATCAGCCCCAGCATTTT.

This chain joins TRBV4-2 and TRBJ2-7, with D maybe TRBD1 (8 bases). Trimming shortened V by 4 bases and J by 1 base, and 17 bases separated the two germline ends. CDR1 and CDR2 from the germline V gene are LGHNA and YNFKEQ. The CDR3 totals 16 residues. The CDR3: CASSPAGQAFSYEQYF. CDR3 nucleotides: TGTGCCAGCAGCCCAGCGGGACAGGCGTTTTCCTACGAGCAGTACTTC.

The table lists this clone with a few counts. The chain couples TRBV5-4 to TRBJ1-5; D is unresolved. The V and J ends lost 1 base and 13 bases respectively, with 12 bases between them. Germline-derived CDR1 and CDR2 are SGHNT and YYREEE (reference sequence). The CDR3 extends over 12 amino acids. CDR3 in DNA: TGTGCCAGCAGCTTGTTCGGAGACCGTCAGCATTTT. Protein product: CASSLFGDRQHF.

This clone was seen a handful of times. V is TRBV6-1 and J is TRBJ2-7; unclear D gene. This CDR3 comprises 14 residues. Trimming left V 1 base short and J 0 bases short, with 7 bases between. Looked up from germline, CDR1 is MNHNS and CDR2 is SASEGT. CDR3 protein: CASSEGQVSYEQYF. Written as DNA, the CDR3 is TGTGCCAGCAGTGAAGGCCAGGTCTCCTACGAGCAGTACTTC.